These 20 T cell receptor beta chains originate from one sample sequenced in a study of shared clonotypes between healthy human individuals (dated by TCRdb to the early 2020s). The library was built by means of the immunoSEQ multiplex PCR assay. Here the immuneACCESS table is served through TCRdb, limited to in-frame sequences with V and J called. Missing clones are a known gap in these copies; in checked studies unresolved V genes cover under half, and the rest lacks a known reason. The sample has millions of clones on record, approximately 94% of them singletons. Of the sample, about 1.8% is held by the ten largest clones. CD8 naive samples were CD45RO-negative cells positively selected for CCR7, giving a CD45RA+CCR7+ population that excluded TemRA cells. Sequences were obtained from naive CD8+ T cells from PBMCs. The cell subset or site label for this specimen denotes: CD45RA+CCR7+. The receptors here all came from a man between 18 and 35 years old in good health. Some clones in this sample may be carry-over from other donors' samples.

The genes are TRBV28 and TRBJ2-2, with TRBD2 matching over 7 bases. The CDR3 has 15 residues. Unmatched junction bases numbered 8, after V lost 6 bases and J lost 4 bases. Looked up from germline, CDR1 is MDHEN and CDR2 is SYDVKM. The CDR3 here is CASRESGTLTGELFF. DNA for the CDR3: TGTGCCAGCAGGGAGAGCGGGACCCTCACCGGGGAGCTGTTTTTT.

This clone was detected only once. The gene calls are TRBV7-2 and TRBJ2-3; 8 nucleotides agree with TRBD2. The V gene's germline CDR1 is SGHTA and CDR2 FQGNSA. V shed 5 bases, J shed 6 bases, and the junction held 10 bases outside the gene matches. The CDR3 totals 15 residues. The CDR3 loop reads CASSLGTGGFDTQYF. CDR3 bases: TGTGCCAGCAGCCTTGGGACGGGAGGGTTTGATACGCAGTATTTT. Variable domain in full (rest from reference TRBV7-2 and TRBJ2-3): GAGVSQSPSNKVTEKGKDVELRCDPISGHTALYWYRQSLGQGLEFLIYFQGNSAPDKSGLPSDRFSAERTGGSVSTLTIQRTQQEDSAVYLCASSLGTGGFDTQYFGPGTRLTVL.

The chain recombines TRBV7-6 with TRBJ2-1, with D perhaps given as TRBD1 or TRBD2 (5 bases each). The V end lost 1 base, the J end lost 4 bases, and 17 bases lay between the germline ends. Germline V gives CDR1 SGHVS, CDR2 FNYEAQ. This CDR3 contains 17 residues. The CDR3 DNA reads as TGTGCCAGCAGCTTAGGAGGGGTGGGGCCGAGGTACAATGAGCAGTTCTTC. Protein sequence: CASSLGGVGPRYNEQFF.

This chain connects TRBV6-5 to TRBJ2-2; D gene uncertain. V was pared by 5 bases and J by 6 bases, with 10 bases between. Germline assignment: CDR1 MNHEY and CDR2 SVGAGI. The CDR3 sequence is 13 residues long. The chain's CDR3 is CASSPRESGELFF. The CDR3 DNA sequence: TGTGCCAGCAGTCCCCGTGAATCCGGGGAGCTGTTTTTT.

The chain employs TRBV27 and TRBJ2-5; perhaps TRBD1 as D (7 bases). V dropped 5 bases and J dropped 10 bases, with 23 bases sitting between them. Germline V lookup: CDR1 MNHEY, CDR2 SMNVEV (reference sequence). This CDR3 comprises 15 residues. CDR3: CASSPRDSLQGGQYF. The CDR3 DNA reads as TGTGCCAGCAGTCCCCGGGACAGCCTTCAGGGGGGCCAGTACTTC.

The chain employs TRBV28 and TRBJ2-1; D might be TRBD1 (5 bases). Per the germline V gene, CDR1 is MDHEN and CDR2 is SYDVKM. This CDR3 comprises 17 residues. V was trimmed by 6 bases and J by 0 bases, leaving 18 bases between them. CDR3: CASSSPRIDSSYNEQFF. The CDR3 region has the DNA TGTGCCAGCAGCTCTCCTAGGATAGACAGCTCCTACAATGAGCAGTTCTTC.

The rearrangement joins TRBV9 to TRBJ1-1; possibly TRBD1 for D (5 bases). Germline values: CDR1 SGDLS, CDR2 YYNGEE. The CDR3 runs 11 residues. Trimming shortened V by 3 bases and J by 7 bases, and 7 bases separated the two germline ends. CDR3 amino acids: CASSGRGEAFF. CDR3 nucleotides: TGTGCCAGCAGCGGGAGGGGTGAAGCTTTCTTT.

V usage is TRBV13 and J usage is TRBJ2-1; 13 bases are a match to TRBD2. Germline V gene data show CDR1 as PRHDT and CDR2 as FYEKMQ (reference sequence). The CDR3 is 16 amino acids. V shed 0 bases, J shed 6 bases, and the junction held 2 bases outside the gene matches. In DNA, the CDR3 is TGTGCCAGCAGCTTAGGCGGGACTAGCGGGACCAATGAGCAGTTCTTC. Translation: CASSLGGTSGTNEQFF. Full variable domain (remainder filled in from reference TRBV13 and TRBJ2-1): AAGVIQSPRHLIKEKRETATLKCYPIPRHDTVYWYQQGPGQDPQFLISFYEKMQSDKGSIPDRFSAQQFSDYHSELNMSSLELGDSALYFCASSLGGTSGTNEQFFGPGTRLTVL.

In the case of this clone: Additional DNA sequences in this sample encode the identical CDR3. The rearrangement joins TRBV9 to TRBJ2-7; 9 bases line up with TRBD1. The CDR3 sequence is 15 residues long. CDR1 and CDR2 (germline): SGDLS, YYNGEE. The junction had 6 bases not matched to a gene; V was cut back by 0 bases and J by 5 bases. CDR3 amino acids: CASSVVGTGGDEQYF. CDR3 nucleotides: TGTGCCAGCAGCGTAGTGGGAACAGGGGGCGACGAGCAGTACTTC.

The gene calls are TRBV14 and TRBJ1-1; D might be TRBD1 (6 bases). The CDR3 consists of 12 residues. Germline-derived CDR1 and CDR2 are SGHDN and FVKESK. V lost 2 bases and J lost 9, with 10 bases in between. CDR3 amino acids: CASSQQQGKAFF. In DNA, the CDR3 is TGTGCCAGCAGCCAACAACAGGGTAAAGCTTTCTTT.

The CDR3 region has the DNA TGTGCCACCAGCTCCTACGCCGGGTCGCACTACGAGCAGTACTTC. Translated, it gives CATSSYAGSHYEQYF. V gene TRBV15 combines with J gene TRBJ2-7; D is unclear. There are 15 residues in the CDR3. V was trimmed by 5 bases and J by 3 bases, leaving 17 bases between them. Per the germline V gene, CDR1 is LNHNV and CDR2 is YYDKDF (reference sequence).

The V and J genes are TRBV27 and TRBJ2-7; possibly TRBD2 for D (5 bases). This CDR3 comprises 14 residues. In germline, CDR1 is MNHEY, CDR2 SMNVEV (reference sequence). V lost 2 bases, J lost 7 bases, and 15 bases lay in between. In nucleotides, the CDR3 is TGTGCCAGCAGTTTAGCGGGCGCGGCGGTTGAGCAGTACTTC. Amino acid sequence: CASSLAGAAVEQYF.

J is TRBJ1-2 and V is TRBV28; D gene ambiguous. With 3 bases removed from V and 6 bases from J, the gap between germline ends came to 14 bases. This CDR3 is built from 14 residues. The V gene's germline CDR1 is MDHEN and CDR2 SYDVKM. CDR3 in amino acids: CASSLGSSFNGYTF. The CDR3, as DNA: TGTGCCAGCAGTTTGGGCAGTTCTTTTAATGGCTACACCTTC.

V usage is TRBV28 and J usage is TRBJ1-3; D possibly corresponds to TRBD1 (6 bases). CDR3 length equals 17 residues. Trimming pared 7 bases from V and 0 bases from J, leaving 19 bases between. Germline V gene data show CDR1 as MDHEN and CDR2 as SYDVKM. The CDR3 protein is CASTGGGGNPSGNTIYF. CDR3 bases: TGTGCCAGCACGGGAGGAGGGGGTAACCCCTCTGGAAACACCATATATTTT.

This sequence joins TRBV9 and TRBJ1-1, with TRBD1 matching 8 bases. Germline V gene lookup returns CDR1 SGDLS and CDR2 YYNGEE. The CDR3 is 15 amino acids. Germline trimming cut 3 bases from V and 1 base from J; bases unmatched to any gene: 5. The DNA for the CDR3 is TGTGCCAGCAGCGCCGTCGGACAGGGGAACACTGAAGCTTTCTTT. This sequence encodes CASSAVGQGNTEAFF.

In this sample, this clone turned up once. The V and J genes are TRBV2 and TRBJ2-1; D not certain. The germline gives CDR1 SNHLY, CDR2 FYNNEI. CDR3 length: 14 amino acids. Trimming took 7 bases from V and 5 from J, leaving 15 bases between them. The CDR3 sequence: CASTIARFDNEQFF. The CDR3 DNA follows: TGTGCCAGCACCATTGCGAGGTTCGACAATGAGCAGTTCTTC.

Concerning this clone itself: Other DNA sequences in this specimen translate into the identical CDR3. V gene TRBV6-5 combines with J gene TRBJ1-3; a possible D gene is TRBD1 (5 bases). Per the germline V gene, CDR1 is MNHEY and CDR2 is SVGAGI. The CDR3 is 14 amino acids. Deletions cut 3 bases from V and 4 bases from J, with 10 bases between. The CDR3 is CASSYRGTGNTIYF. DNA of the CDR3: TGTGCCAGCAGTTATCGAGGGACCGGAAACACCATATATTTT.

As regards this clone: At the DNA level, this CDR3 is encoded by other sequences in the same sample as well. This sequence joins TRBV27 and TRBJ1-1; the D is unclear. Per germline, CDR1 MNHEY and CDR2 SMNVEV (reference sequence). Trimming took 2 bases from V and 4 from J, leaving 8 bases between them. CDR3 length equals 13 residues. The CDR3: CASSLRLGTEAFF. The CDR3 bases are TGTGCCAGCAGTTTACGGTTGGGCACTGAAGCTTTCTTT.

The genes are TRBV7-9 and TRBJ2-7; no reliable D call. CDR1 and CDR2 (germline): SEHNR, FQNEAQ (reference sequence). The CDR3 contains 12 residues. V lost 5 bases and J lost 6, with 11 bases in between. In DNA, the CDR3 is TGTGCCAGCAGCGAAACTGGGGTCGAGCAGTACTTC. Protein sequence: CASSETGVEQYF.

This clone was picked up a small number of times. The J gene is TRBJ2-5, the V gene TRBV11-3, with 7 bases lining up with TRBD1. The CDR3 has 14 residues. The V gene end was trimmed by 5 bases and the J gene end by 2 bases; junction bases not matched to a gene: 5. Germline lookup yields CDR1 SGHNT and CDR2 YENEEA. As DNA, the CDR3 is TGTGCCAGCAGCAAACGGGACAGACAAGAGACCCAGTACTTC. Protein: CASSKRDRQETQYF.